This is a list of T cell receptor beta chains from one sample in a study of OX40 agonist ivuxolimab in advanced cancers. Profiled with immunoSEQ multiplex PCR; TCRdb holds only in-frame clones, not every one. The sample has 55,000 to 85,000 clones, 80% to 90% seen once. The specimen was CD4+ or CD8+ T cells sorted from blood, collected in a trial of the OX40 agonist ivuxolimab. All receptors derive from an adult with an advanced solid tumor such as melanoma, head and neck, liver or kidney cancer. Each CDR3 is given with its conserved first and last residue. A D gene is named only where the DNA matches it firmly. Size tells how often a clone was seen (once, few, many) or the class of an expanded clone, and some rows leave it out.

cdr3_nt: TGTGCCAGCAGCTTAGTATGGAGCTCTGGAAACACCATATATTTT; cdr3_aa: CASSLVWSSGNTIYF; j_call: TRBJ1-3; d_call: -; clone_size: -; v_call: TRBV7-9
cdr3_nt: TGTGCCAGCAGCTTAGAGGGGGAGACCCAGTACTTC; cdr3_aa: CASSLEGETQYF; j_call: TRBJ2-5; d_call: -; clone_size: -; v_call: TRBV11-3
cdr3_nt: TGTGCCAGCAGTTTATTGGGGGCGGGGGGGATGAACACTGAAGCTTTCTTT; cdr3_aa: CASSLLGAGGMNTEAFF; j_call: TRBJ1-1; d_call: -; clone_size: -; v_call: TRBV28
cdr3_nt: TGTGCCAGAAGGGGGCAATGTCTACAGGGAATCTTT; cdr3_aa: CARRGQCLQGIF; j_call: TRBJ1-1; d_call: -; clone_size: -; v_call: TRBV5-3
cdr3_nt: TGTGCCAGCAGCCCGGGGACAGCTACAGATACGCAGTATTTT; cdr3_aa: CASSPGTATDTQYF; j_call: TRBJ2-3; d_call: TRBD1; clone_size: few; v_call: TRBV9
cdr3_nt: TGTGCCAGCGGGACCGGAACAACCTACGAGCAGTACTTC; cdr3_aa: CASGTGTTYEQYF; j_call: TRBJ2-7; d_call: -; clone_size: -; v_call: TRBV18
cdr3_nt: TGTGCCAGTAGGAAGGGGCGGTCCGGCTCACCCCTCCACTTT; cdr3_aa: CASRKGRSGSPLHF; j_call: TRBJ1-6; d_call: -; clone_size: -; v_call: TRBV27
cdr3_nt: TGTGCCAGCAGCGTAGGGTTTCCGGGACAGGGGTACAATGAGCAGTTCTTC; cdr3_aa: CASSVGFPGQGYNEQFF; j_call: TRBJ2-1; d_call: TRBD1; clone_size: -; v_call: TRBV9
cdr3_nt: TGTGCCACCAGCAGAGATCGGGGCACCTACGAGCAGTACTTC; cdr3_aa: CATSRDRGTYEQYF; j_call: TRBJ2-7; d_call: -; clone_size: -; v_call: TRBV15
cdr3_nt: TGTGCCAGCAGCAAACACAGAAGACCCCTCCACTTT; cdr3_aa: CASSKHRRPLHF; j_call: TRBJ1-6; d_call: -; clone_size: -; v_call: TRBV21-1
cdr3_nt: TGTGCCATCAGACCAGCGCGGGACAATTCACCCCTCCACTTT; cdr3_aa: CAIRPARDNSPLHF; j_call: TRBJ1-6; d_call: -; clone_size: once; v_call: TRBV10-3
cdr3_nt: TGTGCCAGTACTTCCGTGGATACTAGCTCCTACAATGAGCAGTTCTTC; cdr3_aa: CASTSVDTSSYNEQFF; j_call: TRBJ2-1; d_call: -; clone_size: -; v_call: TRBV19
cdr3_nt: TGTGCCAGCAGCATCCAAGAGACCCAGTACTTC; cdr3_aa: CASSIQETQYF; j_call: TRBJ2-5; d_call: -; clone_size: once; v_call: TRBV7-2
cdr3_nt: TGCGCCAGCAGCTTGTGGGACGGGAACTACGAGCAGTACTTC; cdr3_aa: CASSLWDGNYEQYF; j_call: TRBJ2-7; d_call: -; clone_size: -; v_call: TRBV5-1
cdr3_nt: TGTGCCAGCAGCTTATCAGCGGGGACTGAAGCTTTCTTT; cdr3_aa: CASSLSAGTEAFF; j_call: TRBJ1-1; d_call: -; clone_size: once; v_call: TRBV7-3
cdr3_nt: TGTGCCAGTAGTAAGCCGACAGGTCTCACTGAAGCTTTCTTT; cdr3_aa: CASSKPTGLTEAFF; j_call: TRBJ1-1; d_call: -; clone_size: once; v_call: TRBV19
cdr3_nt: TGTGCCAGCAGTTTCGGACTAGCGGGGGTGGAGACCCAGTACTTC; cdr3_aa: CASSFGLAGVETQYF; j_call: TRBJ2-5; d_call: TRBD2; clone_size: once; v_call: TRBV6-5
cdr3_nt: TGTGCCAGCAGTGAGCTGGTCGGGGGCACAGATACGCAGTATTTT; cdr3_aa: CASSELVGGTDTQYF; j_call: TRBJ2-3; d_call: -; clone_size: -; v_call: TRBV2
cdr3_nt: TGTGCCAGCAGGGGGACGGGGGCCTACGAGCAGTACTTC; cdr3_aa: CASRGTGAYEQYF; j_call: TRBJ2-7; d_call: -; clone_size: few; v_call: TRBV6-5
cdr3_nt: TGTGCCAGCGGGGGGGCAACAGATACGCAGTATTTT; cdr3_aa: CASGGATDTQYF; j_call: TRBJ2-3; d_call: -; clone_size: -; v_call: TRBV28
cdr3_nt: TGTGCCAGCAGCTTTAGACAGGCCAGCACAGATACGCAGTATTTT; cdr3_aa: CASSFRQASTDTQYF; j_call: TRBJ2-3; d_call: -; clone_size: -; v_call: TRBV5-4
cdr3_nt: TGTGCCAGCAGTCCGACACCTTTTGGTCAGCCCCAGCATTTT; cdr3_aa: CASSPTPFGQPQHF; j_call: TRBJ1-5; d_call: -; clone_size: -; v_call: TRBV28
cdr3_nt: TGTGCCAGTAGTGTAGGACAGGCGTTCGGCTACACCTTC; cdr3_aa: CASSVGQAFGYTF; j_call: TRBJ1-2; d_call: TRBD1; clone_size: -; v_call: TRBV19
cdr3_nt: TGTGCCAGCAGCCTCAGCCCCCGGGACAACTATGGCTACACCTTC; cdr3_aa: CASSLSPRDNYGYTF; j_call: TRBJ1-2; d_call: -; clone_size: few; v_call: TRBV9
cdr3_nt: TGTGCCAGCAGGATAGGGCAGGGCCTTTATGGCTACACCTTC; cdr3_aa: CASRIGQGLYGYTF; j_call: TRBJ1-2; d_call: -; clone_size: -; v_call: TRBV6-6
cdr3_nt: TGTGCCAGCAGTGACGGTCCTTACAATGAGCAGTTCTTC; cdr3_aa: CASSDGPYNEQFF; j_call: TRBJ2-1; d_call: -; clone_size: -; v_call: TRBV6-4
cdr3_nt: TGTGCCAGCAGCTTAGCCCATGGGGAGGGAGTCTACGAGCAGTACTTC; cdr3_aa: CASSLAHGEGVYEQYF; j_call: TRBJ2-7; d_call: TRBD2; clone_size: -; v_call: TRBV7-7
cdr3_nt: TGTGCCTGGAGGGGGTTAGGGGCGCGGAGCCAGCCCCAGCATTTT; cdr3_aa: CAWRGLGARSQPQHF; j_call: TRBJ1-5; d_call: -; clone_size: once; v_call: TRBV30
cdr3_nt: TGTGCCAGTAGTCCCCTTGGGCGGGGGAGCACAGATACGCAGTATTTT; cdr3_aa: CASSPLGRGSTDTQYF; j_call: TRBJ2-3; d_call: TRBD2; clone_size: -; v_call: TRBV19
cdr3_nt: TGTGCCAGCAGCTTTTTTGGGGTCTACGAGCAGTACTTC; cdr3_aa: CASSFFGVYEQYF; j_call: TRBJ2-7; d_call: -; clone_size: -; v_call: TRBV5-6
cdr3_nt: TGTGCCAGCAGCTTAAGATTAGAAGATGAGCAGTTCTTC; cdr3_aa: CASSLRLEDEQFF; j_call: TRBJ2-1; d_call: -; clone_size: -; v_call: TRBV7-3
cdr3_nt: TGCGCCAGCAGAGAGAGCGACAATGAGCAGTTCTTC; cdr3_aa: CASRESDNEQFF; j_call: TRBJ2-1; d_call: -; clone_size: -; v_call: TRBV5-1
cdr3_nt: TGCGCCAGCAGCCAAGTGGGGCAGGGTGGCCAAGAGACCCAGTACTTC; cdr3_aa: CASSQVGQGGQETQYF; j_call: TRBJ2-5; d_call: -; clone_size: -; v_call: TRBV4-1
cdr3_nt: TGTGCCAGTAGTATAGTAGGGGGCATAAATGAGCAGTTCTTC; cdr3_aa: CASSIVGGINEQFF; j_call: TRBJ2-1; d_call: TRBD1; clone_size: -; v_call: TRBV19
cdr3_nt: TGTGCCAGCAGCCAATCCCCTGGACAGGGGGCTTCTGGCTACACCTTC; cdr3_aa: CASSQSPGQGASGYTF; j_call: TRBJ1-2; d_call: TRBD1; clone_size: -; v_call: TRBV16
cdr3_nt: TGTGCCAGCAGCCCTAGGGGGAGGAACACCGGGGAGCTGTTTTTT; cdr3_aa: CASSPRGRNTGELFF; j_call: TRBJ2-2; d_call: -; clone_size: -; v_call: TRBV7-9
cdr3_nt: TGTGCCAGCAGCGTAGAGGGGACAGGGGGTGAAAAACTGTTTTTT; cdr3_aa: CASSVEGTGGEKLFF; j_call: TRBJ1-4; d_call: TRBD1; clone_size: few; v_call: TRBV9
cdr3_nt: TGTGCCAGCGGATCATACAGCAGCTCTGGAAACACCATATATTTT; cdr3_aa: CASGSYSSSGNTIYF; j_call: TRBJ1-3; d_call: -; clone_size: -; v_call: TRBV7-6
cdr3_nt: TGTGCCTCGAATCAGGGGGCGGTCGGAAACACCATATATTTT; cdr3_aa: CASNQGAVGNTIYF; j_call: TRBJ1-3; d_call: TRBD1; clone_size: -; v_call: TRBV30
cdr3_nt: TGTGCCAGCAGTTTAGTAAGCGAAAGCAATGAGCAGTTCTTC; cdr3_aa: CASSLVSESNEQFF; j_call: TRBJ2-1; d_call: -; clone_size: -; v_call: TRBV11-3
cdr3_nt: TGTGCCAGCTCACCAATACGGTTACGAGAAGCAGATGGCTACACCTTC; cdr3_aa: CASSPIRLREADGYTF; j_call: TRBJ1-2; d_call: -; clone_size: -; v_call: TRBV18
cdr3_nt: TGTGCCAGCAGTTACTCCCTAGCGGGGGGGCCGTACTTC; cdr3_aa: CASSYSLAGGPYF; j_call: TRBJ2-7; d_call: TRBD2; clone_size: -; v_call: TRBV6-5
cdr3_nt: TGCGCCAGCAGCCACCGGGACAGGGTCTCGAACACTGAAGCTTTCTTT; cdr3_aa: CASSHRDRVSNTEAFF; j_call: TRBJ1-1; d_call: TRBD1; clone_size: -; v_call: TRBV5-1
cdr3_nt: TGTGCCAGCAGCTCCAAGGACAGCGCAGATACGCAGTATTTT; cdr3_aa: CASSSKDSADTQYF; j_call: TRBJ2-3; d_call: -; clone_size: -; v_call: TRBV5-4
cdr3_nt: TGTGCCAGCAGACAGCCTAACTATGGCTACACCTTC; cdr3_aa: CASRQPNYGYTF; j_call: TRBJ1-2; d_call: -; clone_size: -; v_call: TRBV6-5
cdr3_nt: TGTGCCAGCAGCTATGACAGGAATGGCTACACCTTC; cdr3_aa: CASSYDRNGYTF; j_call: TRBJ1-2; d_call: -; clone_size: -; v_call: TRBV5-6
cdr3_nt: TGCGCCAGCAGTGAGTCCAGGGCTGGAAACACCATATATTTT; cdr3_aa: CASSESRAGNTIYF; j_call: TRBJ1-3; d_call: -; clone_size: -; v_call: TRBV10-1
cdr3_nt: TGTGCCAGCAGATACGACTCGATTCATTTCTTC; cdr3_aa: CASRYDSIHFF; j_call: TRBJ2-1; d_call: -; clone_size: -; v_call: TRBV6-6
cdr3_nt: TGTGCCATCAGTCCCGGGACACCCACAGATACGCAGTATTTT; cdr3_aa: CAISPGTPTDTQYF; j_call: TRBJ2-3; d_call: -; clone_size: -; v_call: TRBV10-3
cdr3_nt: TGTGCCAGCTCACCTAGGGGGAACGGCGAAGATACGCAGTATTTT; cdr3_aa: CASSPRGNGEDTQYF; j_call: TRBJ2-3; d_call: -; clone_size: -; v_call: TRBV18
cdr3_nt: TGTGCCAGCTCAAGGGGGAGTCAGAGCAATCAGCCCCAGCATTTT; cdr3_aa: CASSRGSQSNQPQHF; j_call: TRBJ1-5; d_call: -; clone_size: -; v_call: TRBV18
cdr3_nt: TGTGCCAGCAGCTTCGTTACAGGGGGCACAGATACGCAGTATTTT; cdr3_aa: CASSFVTGGTDTQYF; j_call: TRBJ2-3; d_call: TRBD1; clone_size: -; v_call: TRBV7-3
cdr3_nt: TGCGCCAGCAGCCCGGGACAGGGGGCGGGTTTGGAAGCTTTCTTT; cdr3_aa: CASSPGQGAGLEAFF; j_call: TRBJ1-1; d_call: TRBD1; clone_size: -; v_call: TRBV5-1
cdr3_nt: TGTGCCAGCAGTGTCTGGGGGCTCGCCCGCACAGATACGCAGTATTTT; cdr3_aa: CASSVWGLARTDTQYF; j_call: TRBJ2-3; d_call: -; clone_size: -; v_call: TRBV6-1
cdr3_nt: TGTGCCAGTAGTATAGTAGAAAATGAGCAGTTCTTC; cdr3_aa: CASSIVENEQFF; j_call: TRBJ2-1; d_call: -; clone_size: -; v_call: TRBV19
cdr3_nt: TGTGCCACCAGCAGAGAGGGGGGGTCGAACACCGGGGAGCTGTTTTTT; cdr3_aa: CATSREGGSNTGELFF; j_call: TRBJ2-2; d_call: TRBD2; clone_size: -; v_call: TRBV15
cdr3_nt: TGTGCCAGCAGCTTGAGTACAGGGAAGAGGCCCCAGCATTTT; cdr3_aa: CASSLSTGKRPQHF; j_call: TRBJ1-5; d_call: -; clone_size: few; v_call: TRBV5-6
cdr3_nt: TGTGCCAGCAGTCTCTCTGGAAATACCATATATTTT; cdr3_aa: CASSLSGNTIYF; j_call: TRBJ1-3; d_call: -; clone_size: -; v_call: TRBV9
cdr3_nt: TGCGCCAGCAGCTTCGCACCTAGCGGGGGGGCGGACGGGGAGCTGTTTTTT; cdr3_aa: CASSFAPSGGADGELFF; j_call: TRBJ2-2; d_call: TRBD2; clone_size: -; v_call: TRBV5-1
cdr3_nt: TGTGCCAGCAGCCGGGGGGGCGCAACTAGCAATGAGCAGTTCTTC; cdr3_aa: CASSRGGATSNEQFF; j_call: TRBJ2-1; d_call: TRBD2; clone_size: -; v_call: TRBV7-3